These 26 T cell receptor beta chains came from one sample sequenced in a study of OX40 agonist ivuxolimab in advanced cancers. Produced via immunoSEQ multiplex PCR; TCRdb's table is partial and in-frame only. The sample has 30,000 or so clones, 82% seen once. Sequenced here: CD4+ or CD8+ T cells sorted from blood, sampled in a trial of the OX40 agonist ivuxolimab. The source of these receptors is an adult with an advanced solid tumor such as melanoma, head and neck, liver or kidney cancer.

The genes are TRBV6-6 and TRBJ1-2, with TRBD1 as a possible D gene (6 bases). The CDR3 is made up of 14 amino acids. Trimming took off 5 bases at V and 4 bases at J, with 14 bases between the two ends. Germline CDR1 reads MNHNY; CDR2 reads SVGAGI (reference sequence). CDR3 residues: CASSLSGASYGYTF. CDR3 coding DNA: TGTGCCAGCAGTCTCTCGGGGGCGAGCTATGGCTACACCTTC.

The chain employs TRBV5-1 and TRBJ2-7; 7 nucleotides match TRBD1. CDR3 size: 14 residues. After removal of 4 bases from V and 0 bases from J, the junction contained 4 bases not matched to a gene. CDR1 is SGHRS, CDR2 YFSETQ, per germline. The CDR3 region is CASSPQGYSYEQYF. CDR3 bases: TGCGCCAGCAGCCCACAGGGGTACTCCTACGAGCAGTACTTC.

The chain recombines TRBV6-4 with TRBJ2-7; 8 bases align to TRBD1. This CDR3 is built from 13 residues. From germline, CDR1 is MRHNA and CDR2 SNTAGT. Germline trimming cut 10 bases from V and 6 bases from J; bases unmatched to any gene: 11. CDR3 DNA: TGTGCCAACCTGACAGGGGAATTGAGCGAGCAGTACTTC. Protein sequence: CANLTGELSEQYF.

This rearrangement joins TRBV10-3 to TRBJ2-7; TRBD2 agrees at 7 bases. CDR1 is ENHRY, CDR2 SYGVKD, per germline. The CDR3 sequence is 15 residues long. V lost 6 bases to trimming and J lost 4 bases; unmatched junction nucleotides: 12. The CDR3 DNA follows: TGTGCCATCAGAGGGGACTACCATCGATCGTACGAGCAGTACTTC. It specifies CAIRGDYHRSYEQYF.

The CDR3 DNA reads as TGTGCCAGCAGCGTCAGGAACTCTGGGGCCAACGTCCTGACTTTC. It translates to CASSVRNSGANVLTF. V and J are TRBV5-4 and TRBJ2-6; no reliable D call. V lost 4 bases and J lost 0, with 8 bases in between. Germline CDR1 reads SGHNT; CDR2 reads YYREEE (reference sequence). The CDR3 loop spans 15 amino acids.

This chain links TRBV2 with TRBJ1-5; TRBD1 matches at 8 bases. The germline CDR1 and CDR2 sequences are SNHLY and FYNNEI. Losses at the gene ends were 6 bases for V and 0 bases for J; bases not matched to a gene: 4. The CDR3 length is 15 residues. CDR3 DNA: TGTGCCAGCAGGGACAGGGACCTTAGCAATCAGCCCCAGCATTTT. The encoded protein is CASRDRDLSNQPQHF.

The table lists this clone with a count of one. CDR3 sequence (DNA): TGTGCCAGCAGCCCAGGGGGCGCGTCTAATGAAAAACTGTTTTTT. This translates into CASSPGGASNEKLFF. The V and J genes are TRBV7-9 and TRBJ1-4; 8 bases map to TRBD1. V lost 5 bases and J lost 3; bases outside the gene matches: 5. The CDR3 is made up of 15 amino acids. Germline V gives CDR1 SEHNR, CDR2 FQNEAQ (reference sequence).

V usage is TRBV28 and J usage is TRBJ2-7, with TRBD2 identical over 10 bases. Germline-derived CDR1 and CDR2 are MDHEN and SYDVKM. The CDR3 contains 15 residues. J lost 2 bases, V lost 3 bases, and 4 bases had no gene match. The CDR3 region is CASSFSGGAPYEQYF. Written as DNA, the CDR3 is TGTGCCAGCAGTTTCAGCGGGGGGGCCCCCTACGAGCAGTACTTC.

The genes are TRBV28 and TRBJ2-5; D may be TRBD1 (6 bases). Germline V gene sequence: CDR1 MDHEN, CDR2 SYDVKM. The V and J ends lost 3 bases and 9 bases respectively, with 11 bases between them. The CDR3 loop spans 12 amino acids. CDR3 in amino acids: CASSFGQGPQYF. The DNA of the CDR3 is TGTGCCAGCAGTTTTGGGCAGGGGCCCCAGTACTTC.

V usage is TRBV18 and J usage is TRBJ1-1; possibly TRBD1 for D (6 bases). In germline, CDR1 is KGHSH, CDR2 LQKENI. The length of the CDR3 is 13 residues. Trimming cost V 6 bases and J 1 base, with 9 bases left between them. The CDR3 spells CASSDSTNTEAFF. For the CDR3, the DNA is TGTGCCAGCTCGGACAGCACGAACACTGAAGCTTTCTTT.

The chain has TRBV28 and TRBJ2-3; the D is unclear. V was clipped by 4 bases and J by 4 bases, with 6 bases between them. Germline loops: CDR1 MDHEN, CDR2 SYDVKM. The CDR3 has 12 amino acids. The CDR3 DNA reads TGTGCCAGCAGTTCGGGCGCAGATACGCAGTATTTT. This gives the protein CASSSGADTQYF. The variable domain in full, with the rest retrieved from reference TRBV28 and TRBJ2-3, is DVKVTQSSRYLVKRTGEKVFLECVQDMDHENMFWYRQDPGLGLRLIYFSYDVKMKEKGDIPEGYSVSREKKERFSLILESASTNQTSMYLCASSSGADTQYFGPGTRLTVL.

The chain carries TRBV5-1 and TRBJ1-1; TRBD1 might be the D (6 bases). V was clipped by 4 bases and J by 1 base, with 8 bases between them. The CDR3 is 13 residues long. Germline values: CDR1 SGHRS, CDR2 YFSETQ. The CDR3 here is CASSGGPNTEAFF. In nucleotides, the CDR3 is TGCGCCAGCAGCGGGGGGCCGAACACTGAAGCTTTCTTT.

This rearrangement joins TRBV4-1 to TRBJ2-7; 7 bases line up with TRBD1. V lost 1 base, J lost 7 bases, and 13 bases stayed unmatched. In germline, CDR1 is MGHRA, CDR2 YSYEKL. This CDR3 is built from 16 residues. CDR3 sequence reads: CASSQAGTELFLEQYF. The CDR3 DNA reads as TGCGCCAGCAGCCAAGCGGGGACAGAGCTGTTTCTTGAGCAGTACTTC.

The chain carries TRBV4-3 and TRBJ1-4; D is undetermined. Germline V gene data show CDR1 as LGHNA and CDR2 as YSLEER. V lost 4 bases, J lost 0 bases, and 18 bases lay in between. The CDR3 has 18 residues. As DNA, the CDR3 is TGCGCCAGCAGCCCCTCTGGTTTGCCCTTCGCAACTAATGAAAAACTGTTTTTT. Amino acids: CASSPSGLPFATNEKLFF.

The chain uses TRBV19 and TRBJ2-3; TRBD2 is a possible D gene (6 bases). Germline V lookup: CDR1 LNHDA, CDR2 SQIVND (reference sequence). There are 14 residues in the CDR3. V lost 3 bases to trimming and J lost 1 base, with 8 bases between them. CDR3: CASSIWGGTDTQYF. CDR3 coding DNA: TGTGCCAGTAGTATTTGGGGGGGCACAGATACGCAGTATTTT.

V is TRBV6-1 and J is TRBJ1-4; D remains ambiguous. Trimming shortened V by 4 bases and J by 2 bases, and 11 bases separated the two germline ends. The CDR3 is 15 amino acids. Looked up from germline, CDR1 is MNHNS and CDR2 is SASEGT. The CDR3 loop is CASSVYPRTNEKLFF. The CDR3 nucleotides are TGTGCCAGCAGTGTGTACCCGCGCACTAATGAAAAACTGTTTTTT.

This clone was counted a single time. This chain joins TRBV25-1 and TRBJ2-1; 7 positions match TRBD2. The CDR3 length is 14 residues. V shed 2 bases and J 11 bases; nucleotides not matched to a gene: 9. From germline, CDR1 is MGHDK and CDR2 SYGVNS. The DNA of the CDR3 is TGTGCCAGCAGTGAAGTGGCTGCACTAGCGCAGCAGTTCTTC. Residues: CASSEVAALAQQFF.

This chain connects TRBV4-1 to TRBJ1-2; 8 bases are shared with TRBD1. The CDR3 runs to 17 residues. After removal of 4 bases from V and 4 bases from J, the junction contained 14 bases not matched to a gene. The germline gives CDR1 MGHRA, CDR2 YSYEKL. DNA for the CDR3: TGCGCCAGCAGCCTAAGAGGCGCAGGGGGCGGAAGCTATGGCTACACCTTC. As protein: CASSLRGAGGGSYGYTF.

The chain is built from TRBV7-3 and TRBJ2-5; no firm D call. V was clipped by 5 bases and J by 3 bases, with 16 bases between them. The CDR3 loop spans 15 amino acids. Per the germline V gene, CDR1 is SGHTA and CDR2 is FQGTGA. This chain's CDR3 is CASSPIHGRKETQYF. The CDR3 DNA follows: TGTGCCAGCAGCCCTATCCATGGACGAAAAGAGACCCAGTACTTC.

This clone rates as medium-sized. The chain links TRBV27 to TRBJ2-1; either TRBD1 or TRBD2 may fit D (5 bases each). The germline V gene encodes CDR1 MNHEY and CDR2 SMNVEV (reference sequence). V lost 2 bases and J lost 2, with 7 bases in between. The CDR3 is 14 amino acids. Written as DNA, the CDR3 is TGTGCCAGCAGTTTACGGGGCCCCTACAATGAGCAGTTCTTC. Translated: CASSLRGPYNEQFF.

The chain carries TRBV2 and TRBJ1-1; D possibly corresponds to TRBD1 (5 bases). The CDR3 length is 15 residues. Germline V gene lookup returns CDR1 SNHLY and CDR2 FYNNEI. Between the trimmed V and J ends, which lost 8 bases and 2 bases, there was a span of 18 bases. The chain's CDR3 is CASSRDRTRNTEAFF. In DNA form, the CDR3 reads TGTGCCAGCTCGAGAGACAGAACGAGAAACACTGAAGCTTTCTTT.

CDR3 amino acids: CASSQDARDRGYSPLHF. In DNA, the CDR3 is TGTGCCAGCAGCCAAGATGCCCGGGACAGGGGTTATTCACCCCTCCACTTT. The chain uses TRBV4-2 and TRBJ1-6; 10 bases map to TRBD1. V was clipped by 0 bases and J by 8 bases; unmatched bases: 7. CDR3 length equals 17 residues. Germline V gene data show CDR1 as LGHNA and CDR2 as YNFKEQ.

This clone was seen only a few times. The identical CDR3 is also encoded by other nucleotide sequences in the sample. The V call is TRBV7-9, the J call TRBJ2-3, with D unresolved. CDR3 length: 13 amino acids. The germline V and J ends were trimmed by 5 bases and 0 bases, with 6 bases remaining between them. Germline assignment: CDR1 SEHNR and CDR2 FQNEAQ (reference sequence). The CDR3 loop is CASSITSTDTQYF. The CDR3 DNA follows: TGTGCCAGCAGCATCACTAGCACAGATACGCAGTATTTT. Full variable domain (missing parts from reference TRBV7-9 and TRBJ2-3): DTGVSQNPRHKITKRGQNVTFRCDPISEHNRLYWYRQTLGQGPEFLTYFQNEAQLEKSRLLSDRFSAERPKGSFSTLEIQRTEQGDSAMYLCASSITSTDTQYFGPGTRLTVL.

The chain uses TRBV7-9 and TRBJ2-7, with D possibly matching TRBD1 (6 bases). CDR1 and CDR2 (germline): SEHNR, FQNEAQ (reference sequence). The CDR3 is 12 residues long. Deletions cut 5 bases from V and 7 bases from J, with 12 bases between. CDR3 nucleotides: TGTGCCAGCAGCAGGACAGCCTGGGAGCAGTACTTC. This encodes CASSRTAWEQYF.

This clone appeared a few times. The chain combines TRBV19 with TRBJ2-1; TRBD1 agrees at 7 bases. Unmatched junction bases numbered 8, after V lost 4 bases and J lost 5 bases. CDR3 length: 15 amino acids. Germline loops: CDR1 LNHDA, CDR2 SQIVND (reference sequence). CDR3 region: CASSTSDREHNEQFF. In DNA form, the CDR3 reads TGTGCCAGTAGTACCTCCGACAGGGAACACAATGAGCAGTTCTTC.

Comment on this clone: The limits of the CDR3 on the DNA are not certain, so only TCRdb's listed CDR3 is given. V gene TRBV21-1 combines with J gene TRBJ2-1; the table's TRBD1 call for D was not verified on the DNA. TRBV21-1 is noted as a pseudogene. Both ends counted, the CDR3 spans 13 residues. CDR3 residues: CASSVGPGNEQFF.